The rows below give T cell receptor beta chains drawn from one sample of a study of T cell repertoires in cytomegalovirus infection. From the reads, TCRdb called clonotypes with MiXCR, one entry per CDR3 protein. The sample contains 7,700 or so distinct CDR3 sequences, roughly 49% of which appear only once. Their cognate antigens are unknown. Sequenced input: PBMCs, sequenced either directly or after in vitro stimulation (not recorded which). The receptors shown here come from a human donor in good health (CMV status not recorded). Some clones in this sample may be carry-over from other donors' samples. Each CDR3 is given with its conserved first and last residue. Each record gives: D gene, clone size, J gene, V gene, CDR3 DNA, CDR3 protein. D genes are given only for firm matches. The listing skips clone size in some rows; elsewhere it reads once, few, many or a size class.

d_gene: TRBD2; abundance: few; j_gene: TRBJ2-7; v_gene: TRBV6-1; CDR3nt: TGTGCCAGCAGTTATAGGACTAGCGGGAGTGGATCCTACGAGCAGTACTTC; CDR3aa: CASSYRTSGSGSYEQYF
d_gene: NA; abundance: NA; j_gene: TRBJ1-2; v_gene: TRBV27; CDR3nt: TGTGCCAGCAGTTTGCATGGTGGAAACTATGGCGACACCTTC; CDR3aa: CASSLHGGNYGDTF
d_gene: NA; abundance: NA; j_gene: TRBJ2-7; v_gene: TRBV13; CDR3nt: TGTGCCAGCAGCGGACCGATGAGATACGAGCAGTACTTC; CDR3aa: CASSGPMRYEQYF
d_gene: TRBD2; abundance: NA; j_gene: TRBJ2-5; v_gene: TRBV4-1; CDR3nt: TGCGCCAGCAGCCAAGATCCTAGCGGGAGCGGTTCAGAGACCCAGTACTTC; CDR3aa: CASSQDPSGSGSETQYF
d_gene: TRBD2; abundance: NA; j_gene: TRBJ2-1; v_gene: TRBV19; CDR3nt: TGTGCCAGTAGGCGGCTGGGAGGGCCGAGTGAGCAGTTCTTC; CDR3aa: CASRRLGGPSEQFF
d_gene: NA; abundance: NA; j_gene: TRBJ1-1; v_gene: TRBV6-5; CDR3nt: TGTGCCCGCAGAGAAACAGGGCCGAACACGGAATCTTTCTTT; CDR3aa: CARRETGPNTESFF
d_gene: TRBD2; abundance: NA; j_gene: TRBJ2-1; v_gene: TRBV9; CDR3nt: TGTGCCAGCAGCGTAACTAGCGGGAGGGCCGGAGGTGAGCAGTTCTTC; CDR3aa: CASSVTSGRAGGEQFF
d_gene: TRBD2; abundance: NA; j_gene: TRBJ2-5; v_gene: TRBV27; CDR3nt: TGTGCCAGCAGTTTATACGGGGGGGTGGCAGGAGAGACCCAGTACTTC; CDR3aa: CASSLYGGVAGETQYF
d_gene: TRBD1; abundance: many; j_gene: TRBJ1-1; v_gene: TRBV4-1; CDR3nt: TGCGCCAGCAGCCACTCTCCCCACCGACAGGGGACTGAAGCTTTCTTT; CDR3aa: CASSHSPHRQGTEAFF
d_gene: NA; abundance: NA; j_gene: TRBJ2-7; v_gene: TRBV6-1; CDR3nt: TGTGCCAGCAGTGACAGGTGGAGCTCCTACGAGCAGTACTTC; CDR3aa: CASSDRWSSYEQYF
d_gene: TRBD1; abundance: NA; j_gene: TRBJ1-2; v_gene: TRBV2; CDR3nt: TGTGCCAGCGGCGGGACAGCTTATGGCTACACCTTC; CDR3aa: CASGGTAYGYTF
d_gene: NA; abundance: NA; j_gene: TRBJ2-1; v_gene: TRBV7-2; CDR3nt: TGTGCCAGCAGCCCGGGTCTACTCAATAATGAGCAGTTCTTC; CDR3aa: CASSPGLLNNEQFF